A selection of T cell receptor beta chains follows, all from one sample in a study of blood T cell repertoires in COVID-19. Generated by immunoSEQ multiplex PCR, the TCRdb table keeps only in-frame clones and is missing some. The table lists 100,000 to 120,000 clones, more than 75% of them singletons. Input material: peripheral blood. Receptors were obtained from a woman between 45 and 60 years old with acute or convalescent COVID-19. Each CDR3 is given without its conserved first and last residue. D genes are given only for firm matches. The size of a clone is reported for some rows only, either as once, few or many, or as a class for expanded clones.

v_gene,abundance,d_gene,CDR3aa
TRBV15,.,.,ATSPSGNTIY
TRBV28,.,TRBD2,ASGLAGENEQF
TRBV4-1,.,TRBD1,ASSQAGTGNEKLF
TRBV2,.,TRBD2,ASREGLVGVEQF
TRBV5-1,.,.,ASSLQGGTEAF
TRBV12-3/TRBV12-4,.,TRBD2,ASSAGGYNEQF
TRBV6-5,once,.,ASRPDFSYNSPLH
TRBV4-2,.,.,ASRAETGTYEQY
TRBV19,once,TRBD1,ASSKGQTDTQY
TRBV6-5,once,.,ASIVNQGLGETQY
TRBV7-2,.,TRBD2,ASSLMVAGGVNTGELF
TRBV7-9,.,TRBD1,ASSLTGWDRSQ
TRBV5-1,.,.,ASSSGQHYNEQF